This TCR beta chain was sequenced for a study of blood T cell repertoires in COVID-19. Background on the study: Acute-phase and convalescent COVID-19 samples originated in the United States, Italy and Spain. In each case, the material was cDNA or gDNA derived from T cells, B-cell-depleted T cells, or PBMCs.

Germline V gives CDR1 MNHEY, CDR2 SMNVEV (reference sequence). CDR3 size: 15 residues. V was pared by 0 bases and J by 1 base, with 9 bases between. The data were produced by immunoSEQ multiplex PCR, yet TCRdb's version contains in-frame clones alone and is incomplete. The table records 100,000 or so clones, 70% to 90% of them present only once. Participants came from roughly 23 US areas, aged roughly 18 to 89 years. Cohort 3 recovered donors had two negative PCRs, clearance, or symptom resolution. This sequence joins TRBV27 and TRBJ1-1, with no clear D. The source material was PBMCs or T cells enriched from blood (not recorded which). The TCR was taken from a woman aged 45-65 years who had recovered from COVID-19. CDR3: CASSLSPRWNTEAFF. CDR3 DNA: TGTGCCAGCAGTTTATCTCCCCGGTGGAACACTGAAGCTTTCTTT.